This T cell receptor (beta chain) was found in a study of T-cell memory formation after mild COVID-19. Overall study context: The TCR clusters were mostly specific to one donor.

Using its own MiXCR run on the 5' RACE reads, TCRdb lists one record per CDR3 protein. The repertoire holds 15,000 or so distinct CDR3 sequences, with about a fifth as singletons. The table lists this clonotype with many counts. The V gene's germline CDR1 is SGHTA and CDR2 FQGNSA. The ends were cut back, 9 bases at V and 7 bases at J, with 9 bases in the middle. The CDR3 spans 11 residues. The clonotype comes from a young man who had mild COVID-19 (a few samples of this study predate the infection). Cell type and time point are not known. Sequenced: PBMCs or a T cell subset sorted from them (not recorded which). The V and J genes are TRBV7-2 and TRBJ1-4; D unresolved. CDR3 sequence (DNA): TGTGCCAGGCGGGGTAGTGAAAAACTGTTTTTT. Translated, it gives CARRGSEKLFF.